Following are 31 T cell receptor beta chains from one sample sequenced in a study of blood T cells in healthy people across ages. Alongside a J-beta primer mix, a sample-barcoded 5' primer served in a second PCR lasting 7 to 11 cycles. A single record per CDR3 protein comes from TCRdb applying MiXCR to the 5' RACE reads. The sample has 700,000 or so distinct CDR3 sequences, 20% to 25% seen once. Sequenced: blood. These receptor sequences come from a man aged 70-80 years in good health.

V and J are TRBV3-1 and TRBJ2-7; no definite D call. Germline loops: CDR1 LGHDT, CDR2 YNNKEL (reference sequence). The CDR3 runs 16 residues. V was cut by 1 base and J by 5 bases, with 18 bases left in between. In nucleotides, the CDR3 is TGTGCCAGCAGCCAAGTGTGGGCGACCATCCCAAACGAGCAGTACTTC. This sequence encodes CASSQVWATIPNEQYF.

The sample holds a few counts of this clonotype. V and J are TRBV3-1 and TRBJ1-5; 9 nucleotides match TRBD1. Per the germline V gene, CDR1 is LGHDT and CDR2 is YNNKEL (reference sequence). The CDR3 has 18 amino acids. The ends lost 2 bases at V and 1 base at J; junction bases unmatched: 9. CDR3: CASSQNHWDRVSNQPQHF. The CDR3 bases are TGTGCCAGCAGCCAAAACCATTGGGACAGGGTCAGCAATCAGCCCCAGCATTTT.

The rearrangement uses TRBV12-3 or TRBV12-4 and TRBJ2-3; 11 bases agree with TRBD2. With V trimmed by 2 bases and J by 3 bases, 4 bases remained unmatched. CDR3 size: 16 residues. As DNA, the CDR3 is TGTGCCAGCAGTTTAACTAGCGGGAGCGGGACAGATACGCAGTATTTT. Its translation: CASSLTSGSGTDTQYF.

The chain combines TRBV25-1 with TRBJ1-2; D perhaps matches TRBD1 (5 bases). Germline V lookup: CDR1 MGHDK, CDR2 SYGVNS. This CDR3 spans 16 amino acids. Trimming left V 4 bases short and J 8 bases short, with 23 bases between. This CDR3 is CASSGFSRGTPLGYTF. The CDR3 nucleotides are TGTGCCAGCAGTGGCTTCTCAAGAGGGACCCCTTTAGGCTACACCTTC.

The rearrangement uses TRBV7-2 and TRBJ2-3; 11 positions match TRBD2. The CDR3 covers 18 residues. From germline, CDR1 is SGHTA and CDR2 FQGNSA. J gave up 0 bases and V 5 bases, and 10 bases lay outside the gene matches. The CDR3 reads CASSGRRRLAGSTDTQYF. In DNA, the CDR3 is TGTGCCAGCAGCGGCAGAAGACGACTAGCGGGGAGCACAGATACGCAGTATTTT. Full variable domain (rest looked up from reference TRBV7-2 and TRBJ2-3): GAGVSQSPSNKVTEKGKDVELRCDPISGHTALYWYRQSLGQGLEFLIYFQGNSAPDKSGLPSDRFSAERTGGSVSTLTIQRTQQEDSAVYLCASSGRRRLAGSTDTQYFGPGTRLTVL.

V usage is TRBV18 and J usage is TRBJ2-1, with TRBD2 as a possible D gene (5 bases). The CDR3 length is 15 residues. The germline gives CDR1 KGHSH, CDR2 LQKENI. Trimming stripped 3 bases from V and 4 bases from J, with 13 bases between. For the CDR3, the DNA is TGTGCCAGCTCACCCGAATCGGGGTTATACAATGAGCAGTTCTTC. Its protein product is CASSPESGLYNEQFF.

The chain employs TRBV11-2 and TRBJ2-1, with 7 bases identical to TRBD1. The CDR3 length is 14 residues. Germline V gene data show CDR1 as SGHAT and CDR2 as FQNNGV. V lost 1 base and J lost 8; bases outside the gene matches: 5. CDR3 in amino acids: CASSLVVGGHEQFF. The DNA of the CDR3 is TGTGCCAGCAGCTTAGTGGTAGGGGGCCATGAGCAGTTCTTC. The entire variable domain, with the rest obtained from reference TRBV11-2 and TRBJ2-1, is as follows: EAGVAQSPRYKIIEKRQSVAFWCNPISGHATLYWYQQILGQGPKLLIQFQNNGVVDDSQLPKDRFSAERLKGVDSTLKIQPAKLEDSAVYLCASSLVVGGHEQFFGPGTRLTVL.

The table lists this clonotype with a few counts. The chain is built from TRBV18 and TRBJ2-1; 7 bases map to TRBD1. V lost 6 bases to trimming and J lost 7 bases; unmatched junction nucleotides: 15. The CDR3 loop spans 16 amino acids. Germline lookup yields CDR1 KGHSH and CDR2 LQKENI. CDR3 sequence (DNA): TGTGCCAGCTCGCACCGGACAGGCTACTCACGGAATGAGCAGTTCTTC. Protein: CASSHRTGYSRNEQFF.

This clonotype was observed a handful of times. The chain recombines TRBV28 with TRBJ2-5; 9 nucleotides align to TRBD1. The end of the DNA is better explained by TRBJ2-1, so the J call may be wrong. The CDR3 is made up of 15 amino acids. Germline CDR1 reads MDHEN; CDR2 reads SYDVKM. CDR3 residues: CASSFGRDRDNEQFF. As DNA, the CDR3 is TGTGCCAGCAGTTTCGGTAGGGACAGGGACAATGAGCAGTTCTTC.

The V call is TRBV6-6, the J call TRBJ2-5; 11 bases are a match to TRBD2. Germline CDR1 reads MNHNY; CDR2 reads SVGAGI (reference sequence). The CDR3 sequence is 15 residues long. V lost 6 bases to trimming and J lost 4 bases; unmatched junction nucleotides: 7. CDR3 nucleotides: TGTGCCAGCAGCCCACTAGCGGGAGTCACAGAGACCCAGTACTTC. Translating gives CASSPLAGVTETQYF.

V is TRBV10-3 and J is TRBJ2-3; the match to TRBD2 covers 13 bases. This CDR3 contains 15 residues. The junction had 3 bases not matched to a gene; V was cut back by 5 bases and J by 4 bases. The V gene's germline CDR1 is ENHRY and CDR2 SYGVKD. The CDR3 coding sequence is TGTGCCATCAGTCCCGGGACTAGCGGGGCAGATACGCAGTATTTT. This sequence encodes CAISPGTSGADTQYF.

V and J are TRBV3-1 and TRBJ2-5, with D unresolved. TRBJ2-7 explains the end of the DNA better; the J call may be wrong. The CDR3 consists of 11 residues. Per germline, CDR1 LGHDT and CDR2 YNNKEL (reference sequence). The CDR3 loop reads CASSTVHEQYF. CDR3 nucleotides: TGTGCCAGCTCCACCGTCCACGAGCAGTACTTC.

This clonotype showed up just a few times. The chain has TRBV27 and TRBJ1-6; 10 bases are a match to TRBD1. Trimming took 6 bases from V and 10 from J; bases not matched to a gene: 12. Germline CDR1 MNHEY, CDR2 SMNVEV (reference sequence). This CDR3 is 16 amino acids long. CDR3 region: CASRRQGAAPQSPLHF. The CDR3 nucleotides read TGTGCCAGCAGGCGACAGGGGGCCGCGCCTCAGTCACCCCTCCACTTT.

The chain links TRBV24-1 to TRBJ2-3, with D unresolved. Germline assignment: CDR1 KGHDR and CDR2 SFDVKD. V lost 4 bases to trimming and J lost 4 bases, with 14 bases between them. The CDR3 is made up of 15 amino acids. The CDR3 loop is CATSEGPLLADTQYF. Here the CDR3 DNA reads TGTGCCACCAGTGAAGGACCCCTGTTGGCAGATACGCAGTATTTT.

This clonotype was picked up a small number of times. The J gene is TRBJ2-7, the V gene TRBV25-1; 9 positions match TRBD1. Germline V gene data show CDR1 as MGHDK and CDR2 as SYGVNS. Germline trimming cut 10 bases from V and 3 bases from J; bases unmatched to any gene: 10. The CDR3 sequence is 14 residues long. In nucleotides, the CDR3 is TGTGCCACAACACGACAGGGGGTGAACTACGAGCAGTACTTC. As protein: CATTRQGVNYEQYF.

This clonotype has only a few counts. The J gene is TRBJ2-7, the V gene TRBV6-6; 10 bases line up with TRBD1. Germline V lookup: CDR1 MNHNY, CDR2 SVGAGI (reference sequence). The CDR3 totals 15 residues. The V gene end was trimmed by 3 bases and the J gene end by 4 bases; junction bases not matched to a gene: 6. This chain's CDR3 is CASSYPGQGVYEQYV. In DNA, the CDR3 is TGTGCCAGCAGTTATCCTGGACAGGGGGTTTACGAGCAGTACGTC.

This clonotype turned up a few times. This chain joins TRBV7-2 and TRBJ2-5; D might be TRBD1 (5 bases). The V gene lost 1 base and the J gene lost 5 bases, with 14 bases spanning the gap. Germline CDR1 and CDR2: SGHTA and FQGNSA. The CDR3 runs to 15 residues. CDR3 loop: CASSLGPWGRETQYF. CDR3 coding DNA: TGTGCCAGCAGCTTAGGGCCTTGGGGCAGGGAGACCCAGTACTTC.

The rearrangement uses TRBV4-2 and TRBJ1-2, with 7 nucleotides matching TRBD1. V shed 4 bases and J 3 bases; nucleotides not matched to a gene: 14. Germline V gene sequence: CDR1 LGHNA, CDR2 YNFKEQ. The CDR3 consists of 17 residues. The CDR3 DNA is TGTGCCAGCAGCCCCAACCAAAACAGACAGGGTGACTATGGCTACACCTTC. It translates to CASSPNQNRQGDYGYTF.

This chain uses TRBV10-2 with TRBJ1-5, with 7 bases aligning to TRBD1. The germline V gene has CDR1 WSHSY and CDR2 SAAADI. The CDR3 runs 13 residues. With 6 bases clipped from V and 6 bases from J, the junction kept 5 bases outside the gene matches. The CDR3 DNA is TGCGCCAGCAGGCAGGGGGGGGGTCAGCCCCAGCATTTT. Protein product: CASRQGGGQPQHF.

In this sample, this clonotype turned up a few times. This rearrangement joins TRBV20-1 to TRBJ1-1; TRBD1 aligns across 7 bases. V lost 3 bases to trimming and J lost 3 bases; unmatched junction nucleotides: 1. CDR3 length equals 12 residues. Germline V gene sequence: CDR1 DFQATT, CDR2 SNEGSKA (reference sequence). CDR3 DNA: TGCAGTGCTAGGACAGGGTACACTGAAGCTTTCTTT. As protein: CSARTGYTEAFF.

The V call is TRBV10-3, the J call TRBJ2-3; D gene unclear. Germline V lookup: CDR1 ENHRY, CDR2 SYGVKD. The CDR3 spans 14 residues. With 2 bases removed from V and 1 base from J, the gap between germline ends came to 7 bases. The CDR3 here is CAISEPTRTDTQYF. The CDR3 DNA sequence: TGTGCCATCAGTGAGCCGACACGCACAGATACGCAGTATTTT.

This clonotype was recorded a few times. The chain is built from TRBV6-6 and TRBJ1-4, with 7 bases aligning to TRBD1. The CDR3 runs to 14 residues. Looked up from germline, CDR1 is MNHNY and CDR2 is SVGAGI (reference sequence). V was pared by 7 bases and J by 6 bases, with 8 bases of the junction left unmatched. The CDR3 protein is CASTETGIHEKLFF. DNA of the CDR3: TGTGCCAGCACAGAGACAGGGATCCATGAAAAACTGTTTTTT.

This sequence joins TRBV6-2 or TRBV6-3 and TRBJ2-1, with 8 bases fitting TRBD2. The closer fit of TRBJ2-5 to the DNA end suggests the J call may be wrong. The germline CDR1 and CDR2 sequences are MNHEY and SVGEGT. The CDR3 consists of 14 residues. The CDR3 spells CASSYASGGETQYF. The CDR3 DNA follows: TGTGCCAGCAGTTACGCCAGCGGGGGTGAGACCCAGTACTTC.

V usage is TRBV7-8 and J usage is TRBJ2-2, with TRBD2 matching over 9 bases. CDR3 length equals 16 residues. J was trimmed by 1 base and V by 4 bases; bases with no gene match: 4. CDR1 and CDR2 (germline): SGHVS, FQNEAQ. CDR3 DNA: TGTGCCAGCAGCTCGCCTAGCGGGAAGAACACCGGGGAGCTGTTTTTT. This codes for CASSSPSGKNTGELFF.

The table lists this clonotype with many counts. The chain joins TRBV12-3 or TRBV12-4 to TRBJ1-1, with unresolved D. V lost 2 bases, J lost 7 bases, and 8 bases lay in between. The CDR3 spans 12 residues. DNA of the CDR3: TGTGCCAGCAGTTTACGGGCCGGTGAAGCTTTCTTT. Its protein product is CASSLRAGEAFF.

The chain recombines TRBV9 with TRBJ1-2; D is ambiguous. V was shortened by 4 bases and J by 8 bases, with 18 bases between the two germline ends. CDR3 size: 14 residues. Germline V gives CDR1 SGDLS, CDR2 YYNGEE. CDR3 residues: CASSLRGQSKGYTF. DNA for the CDR3: TGTGCCAGCAGCCTTCGAGGGCAGTCGAAGGGCTACACCTTC.

The count of this clonotype is one. The chain uses TRBV7-9 and TRBJ1-1, with D perhaps TRBD1 (6 bases). V was pared by 3 bases and J by 11 bases, with 13 bases between. CDR3 length equals 12 residues. CDR1 is SEHNR, CDR2 FQNEAQ, per germline (reference sequence). CDR3 sequence: CASSFITGPAFF. CDR3 nucleotide sequence: TGTGCCAGCAGCTTCATTACAGGGCCCGCTTTCTTT. Full variable domain (rest looked up from reference TRBV7-9 and TRBJ1-1): DTGVSQNPRHKITKRGQNVTFRCDPISEHNRLYWYRQTLGQGPEFLTYFQNEAQLEKSRLLSDRFSAERPKGSFSTLEIQRTEQGDSAMYLCASSFITGPAFFGQGTRLTVV.

This clonotype showed up just a few times. The genes are TRBV28 and TRBJ1-4; maybe TRBD1 (6 bases). Looked up from germline, CDR1 is MDHEN and CDR2 is SYDVKM. V was clipped by 10 bases and J by 8 bases, with 17 bases between them. The CDR3 has 13 amino acids. CDR3 DNA: TGTGCCACGCAACGAGGGGGTGCGGAAAAACTGTTTTTT. This sequence encodes CATQRGGAEKLFF.

This clonotype was seen a few times. The rearrangement links TRBV20-1 to TRBJ1-2, with 8 bases aligning to TRBD1. V dropped 3 bases and J dropped 5; count of bases not matched to a gene: 5. This CDR3 has 13 residues. CDR1 is DFQATT, CDR2 SNEGSKA, per germline (reference sequence). The CDR3 nucleotides are TGCAGTGCTAGTGAGGACAGGGAATATGGCTACACCTTC. Protein sequence: CSASEDREYGYTF.

The rearrangement uses TRBV3-1 and TRBJ2-3; D remains ambiguous. CDR1 LGHDT and CDR2 YNNKEL come from the germline V gene (reference sequence). V was shortened by 5 bases and J by 4 bases, with 13 bases between the two germline ends. CDR3 length: 14 residues. The CDR3 nucleotides are TGTGCCAGCAGCACACGACCCTGGTCAGATACGCAGTATTTT. It translates to CASSTRPWSDTQYF.

The V and J genes are TRBV7-2 and TRBJ2-7; TRBD2 is a possible D gene (6 bases). Germline CDR1 is SGHTA and CDR2 is FQGNSA. The CDR3 contains 15 residues. V lost 1 base and J 1 base, leaving 11 bases between the germline ends. The CDR3 nucleotides are TGTGCCAGCAGCTTAGGAGGGAGGTGGTCCTACGAGCAGTACTTC. The encoded protein is CASSLGGRWSYEQYF.